The TCR beta chain described here comes from a study of tumor-infiltrating lymphocytes in primary liver carcinoma. This CDR3 contains 18 residues. The germline V gene has CDR1 MGHRA and CDR2 YSYEKL. Germline DNA was also extracted, with blood RNA taken from unsorted whole blood. The researchers produced TCR beta cDNA from approximately 0.45 ug total RNA with a constant-region primer. Three-round nested multiplex PCR performed with slightly modified ARM-PCR produced the TCR beta libraries. The study ran its first two PCR rounds for roughly 11 cycles each, using TRBV1-TRBV30 forward primers and a C-beta reverse primer. TCRdb reprocessed the multiplex PCR reads with MiXCR, giving one entry per CDR3 protein. There are some 200,000 distinct CDR3 sequences in the sample; roughly two thirds occur only once, and around 7.1% lies in the top ten. This clonotype was seen more than once but under ten times. A much larger clone lies one base from this, so it may be a read error.

Sequences were obtained from peripheral blood. V gene TRBV4-1 combines with J gene TRBJ2-1, with D possibly TRBD2 on 6 matching bases. This receptor was obtained from a woman aged 60-75 years with primary liver carcinoma and hepatitis B virus infection. The CDR3 nucleotides read TGCGCCAACAGCCAAGGAAAGGTCGGGAGCGTTTTCCACAATGAGCAGTTCTTC. Translating gives CANSQGKVGSVFHNEQFF.